The 27 T cell receptor beta chains in this list originate from one sample, sequenced in a study of T cells after posttransplantation cyclophosphamide. Treatment was busulfan-fludarabine conditioning, a marrow graft, and cyclophosphamide on days +3 and +4. The data were produced by immunoSEQ multiplex PCR, yet TCRdb's version contains in-frame clones alone and is incomplete. The data contain some 11,000 clones, approximately 80% of them singletons. This specimen was PBMCs, taken roughly 1,800 days after allogeneic stem cell transplant with posttransplant cyclophosphamide. All receptors come from a female patient aged 50-60 years who received an allogeneic stem cell transplant from a related donor, was CMV-positive, and had no GVHD. The T cells may partly be graft donor cells.

V usage is TRBV7-2 and J usage is TRBJ2-2; the D is unclear. V gave up 3 bases and J gave up 4 bases, with 3 bases separating them. The germline V gene encodes CDR1 SGHTA and CDR2 FQGNSA. This CDR3 region has 12 residues. CDR3: CASSFSTGELFF. As DNA, the CDR3 is TGTGCCAGCAGCTTCAGCACCGGGGAGCTGTTTTTT.

This rearrangement joins TRBV29-1 to TRBJ1-1; TRBD1 might be the D (5 bases). The germline V gene has CDR1 SQVTM and CDR2 ANQGSEA. CDR3 length: 13 amino acids. Trimming removed 7 bases from V and 0 bases from J, with 12 bases in between. The DNA for the CDR3 is TGCAGCGCCGAGACAGCTGTGAACACTGAAGCTTTCTTT. Its translation is CSAETAVNTEAFF.

V usage is TRBV7-3 and J usage is TRBJ1-2; 9 bases match TRBD1. Germline V CDR1 and CDR2: SGHTA, FQGTGA. V trimming: 5 bases; J trimming: 4 bases; junction bases outside the gene matches: 5. The length of the CDR3 is 14 residues. The chain's CDR3 is CASSRSGQGYGYTF. The CDR3 DNA follows: TGTGCCAGCAGCCGATCGGGACAGGGCTATGGCTACACCTTC.

The chain is built from TRBV7-2 and TRBJ2-1, with 10 bases aligning to TRBD2. Germline-derived CDR1 and CDR2 are SGHTA and FQGNSA. There are 19 residues in the CDR3. V gave up 0 bases and J gave up 4 bases; unmatched junction bases: 12. CDR3 loop: CASSLASGTSALAYNEQFF. The CDR3 DNA reads TGTGCCAGCAGCTTAGCTTCCGGGACTAGCGCGCTCGCTTACAATGAGCAGTTCTTC.

The chain uses TRBV6-6 and TRBJ2-4; perhaps TRBD1 as D (6 bases). V lost 4 bases and J lost 6, with 13 bases in between. CDR3 size: 14 residues. Germline V gives CDR1 MNHNY, CDR2 SVGAGI (reference sequence). The CDR3 DNA reads TGTGCCAGCAGTTCACAGGGCCGGACAAACATTCAGTACTTC. Translating gives CASSSQGRTNIQYF.

The chain has TRBV14 and TRBJ2-7, with 10 bases aligning to TRBD2. The V gene's germline CDR1 is SGHDN and CDR2 FVKESK. This CDR3 comprises 17 residues. V trimming: 1 base; J trimming: 3 bases; junction bases outside the gene matches: 9. This CDR3 is CASSQGEKREGRYEQYF. The CDR3 coding sequence is TGTGCCAGCAGCCAAGGAGAGAAGCGGGAGGGCCGCTACGAGCAGTACTTC. The full variable domain, with the rest looked up from reference TRBV14 and TRBJ2-7, is EAGVTQFPSHSVIEKGQTVTLRCDPISGHDNLYWYRRVMGKEIKFLLHFVKESKQDESGMPNNRFLAERTGGTYSTLKVQPAELEDSGVYFCASSQGEKREGRYEQYFGPGTRLTVT.

The chain carries TRBV5-4 and TRBJ1-3; 11 nucleotides agree with TRBD1. The CDR3 spans 15 residues. J gave up 4 bases and V 3 bases, and 3 bases lay outside the gene matches. CDR1 and CDR2 from the germline V gene are SGHNT and YYREEE (reference sequence). Here the CDR3 reads CASSSGQGVGNTIYF. The CDR3 bases are TGTGCCAGCAGCTCGGGACAGGGGGTCGGAAACACCATATATTTT. The full variable domain, completed using reference TRBV5-4 and TRBJ1-3, is ETGVTQSPTHLIKTRGQQVTLRCSSQSGHNTVSWYQQALGQGPQFIFQYYREEENGRGNFPPRFSGLQFPNYSSELNVNALELDDSALYLCASSSGQGVGNTIYFGEGSWLTVV.

V gene TRBV6-6 combines with J gene TRBJ1-1; a possible D gene is TRBD1 (5 bases). This CDR3 is built from 14 residues. Germline V CDR1 and CDR2: MNHNY, SVGAGI (reference sequence). Trimming removed 0 bases at V and 3 bases at J, with 8 bases between. The CDR3 DNA reads TGTGCCAGCAGTTACTCGACGGGGGACACTGAAGCTTTCTTT. Residues: CASSYSTGDTEAFF.

V gene TRBV7-6 combines with J gene TRBJ2-6; D ambiguous. The CDR3 contains 17 residues. Germline assignment: CDR1 SGHVS and CDR2 FNYEAQ. Between the trimmed V and J ends, which lost 2 bases and 0 bases, there was a span of 11 bases. CDR3 coding DNA: TGTGCCAGCAGCTTACGACCAGGTTCCTCTGGGGCCAACGTCCTGACTTTC. Translated, it gives CASSLRPGSSGANVLTF.

The chain carries TRBV4-1 and TRBJ1-4; 11 positions agree with TRBD1. CDR1 MGHRA and CDR2 YSYEKL come from the germline V gene. V was clipped by 1 base and J by 7 bases; unmatched bases: 5. The CDR3 spans 16 residues. CDR3 in amino acids: CASSQVTDRGREKLFF. In nucleotides, the CDR3 is TGCGCCAGCAGCCAAGTAACGGACAGGGGGCGTGAAAAACTGTTTTTT.

The chain links TRBV6-5 to TRBJ1-2, with 7 bases lining up with TRBD1. The V and J ends lost 2 bases and 4 bases, in that order; junction bases with no gene match: 4. CDR3 length: 14 amino acids. Germline CDR1 is MNHEY and CDR2 is SVGAGI. The CDR3 region is CASSYGPGGYGYTF. As DNA, the CDR3 is TGTGCCAGCAGTTACGGTCCAGGGGGCTATGGCTACACCTTC.

The chain couples TRBV6-5 to TRBJ2-7, with 9 bases identical to TRBD2. With 8 bases clipped from V and 2 bases from J, the junction kept 10 bases outside the gene matches. The CDR3 is made up of 15 amino acids. Germline CDR1 reads MNHEY; CDR2 reads SVGAGI. CDR3 residues: CASGLLAGKAYEQYF. CDR3 DNA sequence: TGTGCCAGCGGATTACTAGCGGGTAAAGCCTACGAGCAGTACTTC.

J is TRBJ2-7 and V is TRBV27, with D possibly matching TRBD1 (5 bases). This CDR3 is built from 12 residues. V shed 3 bases and J shed 3 bases, with 6 bases lying between them. Germline V CDR1 and CDR2: MNHEY, SMNVEV (reference sequence). The CDR3 sequence: CASSFDSYEQYF. CDR3 sequence (DNA): TGTGCCAGCAGTTTTGACAGCTACGAGCAGTACTTC.

The rearrangement links TRBV2 to TRBJ1-5; 8 bases fit TRBD1. The trim removed 7 bases at V and 1 base at J, leaving 9 bases unmatched. Germline values: CDR1 SNHLY, CDR2 FYNNEI. The CDR3 runs to 16 residues. The CDR3 sequence: CASKIGRGQSNQPQHF. DNA of the CDR3: TGTGCCAGCAAGATCGGCAGGGGGCAGAGCAATCAGCCCCAGCATTTT.

The CDR3, as DNA: TGTGCCAGCATGGTACAGTCTGGCACAGATACGCAGTATTTT. The encoded protein is CASMVQSGTDTQYF. This chain joins TRBV5-4 and TRBJ2-3; D remains unclear. There are 14 residues in the CDR3. Trimming cost V 6 bases and J 1 base, with 12 bases left between them. Germline V CDR1 and CDR2: SGHNT, YYREEE (reference sequence).

The chain joins TRBV28 to TRBJ2-5; D remains unclear. Germline V gene data show CDR1 as MDHEN and CDR2 as SYDVKM. The CDR3 covers 13 residues. Trimming removed 5 bases at V and 5 bases at J, with 12 bases between. The CDR3 bases are TGTGCCAGCAGTCCCTCCCACGGGGAGACCCAGTACTTC. Amino acid sequence: CASSPSHGETQYF.

There are a few counts of this clone. The chain is built from TRBV9 and TRBJ2-7; D gene ambiguous. V dropped 0 bases and J dropped 0 bases, with 7 bases sitting between them. The CDR3 is 14 amino acids. Germline-derived CDR1 and CDR2 are SGDLS and YYNGEE. The CDR3 DNA sequence: TGTGCCAGCAGCGTAGATCAGTCCTCCTACGAGCAGTACTTC. Amino acids: CASSVDQSSYEQYF.

V usage is TRBV5-5 and J usage is TRBJ2-7; D is unclear. Per the germline V gene, CDR1 is SGHKS and CDR2 is YYEKEE (reference sequence). This CDR3 comprises 14 residues. V lost 0 bases to trimming and J lost 3 bases, with 10 bases between them. The CDR3 spells CASSLGLSFYEQYF. The CDR3 DNA reads TGTGCCAGCAGCTTGGGACTCTCCTTCTACGAGCAGTACTTC.

The gene calls are TRBV11-2 and TRBJ2-7; possible D gene TRBD1, 6 bases. CDR3 length equals 15 residues. V was pared by 0 bases and J by 7 bases, with 16 bases between. Germline V CDR1 and CDR2: SGHAT, FQNNGV. The CDR3 DNA follows: TGTGCCAGCAGCTTAGATCTGGGCAGGGGTGGAGAGCAGTACTTC. Its protein is CASSLDLGRGGEQYF.

V usage is TRBV29-1 and J usage is TRBJ2-3, with D possibly being TRBD1 (6 bases). The CDR3 has 12 residues. Germline loops: CDR1 SQVTM, CDR2 ANQGSEA. Trimming cost V 3 bases and J 5 bases, with 9 bases left between them. The CDR3 here is CSVDRGEDTQYF. CDR3 nucleotide sequence: TGCAGCGTTGACAGGGGTGAAGATACGCAGTATTTT.

In this sample, this clone turned up a few times. The V gene is TRBV4-1, the J gene TRBJ2-7; D call uncertain. From germline, CDR1 is MGHRA and CDR2 YSYEKL. This CDR3 has 12 amino acids. V lost 0 bases and J lost 3, with 3 bases in between. CDR3 protein: CASSQDLYEQYF. For the CDR3, the DNA is TGCGCCAGCAGCCAAGACCTCTACGAGCAGTACTTC.

V and J are TRBV2 and TRBJ2-1, with TRBD2 matching over 14 bases. This CDR3 is 17 amino acids long. Per the germline V gene, CDR1 is SNHLY and CDR2 is FYNNEI. Losses at the gene ends were 6 bases for V and 1 base for J; bases not matched to a gene: 5. For the CDR3, the DNA is TGTGCCAGCAGGGGGACTAGCGGGAGTTTTTCCTACAATGAGCAGTTCTTC. The encoded protein is CASRGTSGSFSYNEQFF.

The chain carries TRBV6-1 and TRBJ2-2; TRBD2 matches 8 bases. Germline CDR1 and CDR2: MNHNS and SASEGT. The CDR3 loop spans 15 amino acids. The CDR3 spells CVSGSGSANTGELFF. The DNA for the CDR3 is TGTGTCAGTGGAAGCGGGAGCGCAAACACCGGGGAGCTGTTTTTT.

The chain links TRBV9 to TRBJ2-3; 9 bases map to TRBD1. With V trimmed by 4 bases and J by 4 bases, 7 bases remained unmatched. The CDR3 is 15 amino acids. Germline CDR1 reads SGDLS; CDR2 reads YYNGEE. CDR3 sequence reads: CASSSRTGEADTQYF. The CDR3 bases are TGTGCCAGCAGCTCCCGGACAGGGGAGGCAGATACGCAGTATTTT.

This rearrangement joins TRBV7-3 to TRBJ1-2, with D maybe TRBD1 (5 bases). Looked up from germline, CDR1 is SGHTA and CDR2 is FQGTGA. The length of the CDR3 is 20 residues. V lost 5 bases and J lost 3, with 31 bases in between. For the CDR3, the DNA is TGTGCCAGCAGCGGGCGGGGCCATGTGGTCCCGGCGATCGGGGACTATGGCTACACCTTC. This codes for CASSGRGHVVPAIGDYGYTF.

The chain uses TRBV7-3 and TRBJ2-7, with D possibly being TRBD1 (5 bases). Germline lookup yields CDR1 SGHTA and CDR2 FQGTGA. The CDR3 is made up of 12 amino acids. V lost 2 bases and J 6 bases, leaving 8 bases between the germline ends. CDR3 nucleotide sequence: TGTGCCAGCAGCTTACCCCAGGGCGAGCAGTACTTC. Translating it yields CASSLPQGEQYF.

This rearrangement joins TRBV5-1 to TRBJ2-7, with 9 bases fitting TRBD2. This CDR3 region has 15 residues. Germline values: CDR1 SGHRS, CDR2 YFSETQ. The trim removed 2 bases at V and 5 bases at J, leaving 8 bases unmatched. CDR3 loop: CASSFQSGGLDEQYF. In DNA, the CDR3 is TGCGCCAGCAGCTTCCAGAGCGGGGGGCTTGACGAGCAGTACTTC.